These T cell receptor beta chains were read from a single sample in a study of OX40 agonist ivuxolimab in advanced cancers. Profiling relied on immunoSEQ multiplex PCR, and the TCRdb table lists in-frame clones only, not all of them. The data show under 60,000 clones, around nine tenths seen once. The source material was CD4+ or CD8+ T cells sorted from blood, sampled in a trial of the OX40 agonist ivuxolimab. Receptors originate from an adult with an advanced solid tumor such as melanoma, head and neck, liver or kidney cancer. Both conserved end residues are part of each CDR3. Fields, in order: V gene, D gene, J gene, clone size, CDR3 DNA, CDR3 protein. D genes are given only for firm matches. Rows may omit the clone size; those that give it use once, few, many or a size class.

>TRBV4-3|NA|TRBJ1-2|NA
TGCGCCAGCAGCACTTACCGGGGGAACTATGGCTACACCTTC
CASSTYRGNYGYTF
>TRBV6-1|TRBD1|TRBJ2-6|NA
TGTGCCAGCAGTGCCAGGCGACAGGGGTTCTCTGGGGCCAACGTCCTGACTTTC
CASSARRQGFSGANVLTF
>TRBV6-6|TRBD1|TRBJ1-5|NA
TGTGCCAGCAGCCCAGACAGGGAAGTTCAGCCCCAGCATTTT
CASSPDREVQPQHF
>TRBV10-3|NA|TRBJ2-1|NA
TGTGCCATCAGTGAGAGGGGGGCCGCCTACAATGAGCAGTTCTTC
CAISERGAAYNEQFF
>TRBV6-6|TRBD1|TRBJ2-7|NA
TGTGCCAGCAGTTTCATGACAGGGTTTTCGTCCGAGCAGTACTTC
CASSFMTGFSSEQYF
>TRBV9|NA|TRBJ1-2|NA
TGTGCCAGCAGCGGACTGAGGGTTCCTAACTATGGCTACACCTTC
CASSGLRVPNYGYTF
>TRBV7-9|TRBD1|TRBJ1-1|NA
TGTGCCAGCAGCCGGGACAGGGGGACTGAAGCTTTCTTT
CASSRDRGTEAFF
>TRBV5-1|NA|TRBJ2-2|NA
TGCGCCAGCGAAGGGCCGGCGGGTGGGCTGTTTTTT
CASEGPAGGLFF
>TRBV7-6|TRBD1|TRBJ1-1|once
TGTGCCAGCAGCTTAGTCGCGGAGACAGGGGGCGTGAGCACTGAAGCTTTCTTT
CASSLVAETGGVSTEAFF
>TRBV6-5|NA|TRBJ1-1|few
TGTGCCAGCAGTCGCTTGAACACTGAAGCTTTCTTT
CASSRLNTEAFF
>TRBV7-9|NA|TRBJ1-6|NA
TGTGCCAGCAGCTTTCGGGACCCACAGGGACATTCACCCCTCCACTTT
CASSFRDPQGHSPLHF
>TRBV21-1|NA|TRBJ1-5|NA
TGTGCCAGCAGCAAAGACAGGGGTTGCAAGCAGCCCCAGCATTTT
CASSKDRGCKQPQHF
>TRBV27|NA|TRBJ2-7|NA
TGTGCCAGCAGCGGGACGTCCCCGGCCTACGAGCAGTACTTC
CASSGTSPAYEQYF
>TRBV5-4|TRBD2|TRBJ2-7|NA
TGTGCCAGCAGCACGGGACTAGCCCCCTCCTACGAGCAGTACTTC
CASSTGLAPSYEQYF
>TRBV6-6|TRBD1|TRBJ1-1|once
TGTGCCAGCAGTTGGACAGGGTCGGGCACTGAAGCTTTCTTT
CASSWTGSGTEAFF
>TRBV27|TRBD2|TRBJ2-1|NA
TGTGCCAGCAGTTTCGGGACTAGCATAAATGAGCAGTTCTTC
CASSFGTSINEQFF
>TRBV29-1|NA|TRBJ2-7|NA
TGCAGCGTTGGGTACAGCGCCGAGCAGTACTTC
CSVGYSAEQYF
>TRBV7-9|NA|TRBJ2-1|NA
TGTGCCAGCAGCTTAGAGGCTAACTACAATGAGCAGTTCTTC
CASSLEANYNEQFF
>TRBV30|TRBD1|TRBJ1-1|NA
TGTGCCTGGACCCGGACAGGGGGTATTGAAGCTTTCTTT
CAWTRTGGIEAFF
>TRBV6-6|NA|TRBJ2-1|medium-sized
TGTGCCAGCCGCTATAACAATGAGCAGTTCTTC
CASRYNNEQFF
>TRBV5-5|NA|TRBJ2-7|NA
TGTGCCAGCAGCCTGGGGAGAGGAAGAACCTACGAGCAGTACTTC
CASSLGRGRTYEQYF
>TRBV9|NA|TRBJ2-1|NA
TGTGCCAGCAGCGAGTCCGGCTCGACGTACAATGAGCAGTTCTTC
CASSESGSTYNEQFF
>TRBV5-1|NA|TRBJ2-7|few
TGCGCCAGCAGCTTGGCGGCCCCACAAGAGGCATCCTACGAGCAGTACTTC
CASSLAAPQEASYEQYF
>TRBV7-9|NA|TRBJ1-2|NA
TGTGCCAGCAGCCTCGGACTCCTTAACTATGGCTACACCTTC
CASSLGLLNYGYTF
>TRBV6-6|NA|TRBJ2-4|few
TGTGCCAGCAGTTACTCGGACGGAGACGGGCTGTACTTC
CASSYSDGDGLYF